This T cell receptor beta chain was sequenced during a study of graft-versus-host responses after intestinal transplantation. Study overall: The study gave all recipients anti-thymocyte globulin induction, then tacrolimus and steroids for 2 to 3 years. Whole-study results and caveats: Recipient bone marrow held GvH clones, some seen earlier in ileum or blood. Allografts of patients with graft-donor T cell macrochimerism showed high graft-versus-host to host-versus-graft clone ratios.

The CDR3 is 15 residues long. The V end lost 3 bases, the J end lost 6 bases, and 20 bases lay between the germline ends. In germline, CDR1 is GTSNPN, CDR2 SVGIG (reference sequence). Repertoires were generated with immunoSEQ multiplex PCR, while TCRdb's copy carries only in-frame clones and drops some. The table has 45,000 to 65,000 clones, about 94% seen once; the top ten hold about 0.41%. About this clone itself: Its antigen is unknown.

The clonotype originates from a human donor who was the organ donor for an intestinal transplant. The material sequenced was unstimulated CD4+ T cells sorted from spleen or lymph node cells, taken before transplant. The chain employs TRBV30 and TRBJ2-5; D remains unclear. The CDR3 sequence: CAWSLPLRLGKTQYF. CDR3 bases: TGTGCCTGGAGCCTCCCTCTCCGACTGGGAAAGACCCAGTACTTC.